Following are 3 T cell receptor beta chains from one sample sequenced in a study of blood T cell repertoires in COVID-19. Measured with immunoSEQ multiplex PCR; TCRdb has only the in-frame clones, and not every one. This sample has around 200,000 clones, with around nine tenths found just once. The specimen was peripheral blood. The receptors come from a woman between 18 and 30 years old who had recovered from COVID-19.

This clone was observed once. The chain has TRBV2 and TRBJ1-2; D ambiguous. Germline V gene sequence: CDR1 SNHLY, CDR2 FYNNEI. The CDR3 extends over 13 amino acids. V gave up 4 bases and J gave up 6 bases, with 12 bases separating them. CDR3 region: CASSVVGSNGYTF. For the CDR3, the DNA is TGTGCCAGCAGTGTAGTCGGGAGTAATGGCTACACCTTC.

This clone was seen once. The V call is TRBV27, the J call TRBJ2-7; D might be TRBD2 (5 bases). The V gene's germline CDR1 is MNHEY and CDR2 SMNVEV (reference sequence). Trimming removed 0 bases from V and 2 bases from J, with 5 bases in between. The CDR3 contains 13 residues. The CDR3 is CASSLSEAYEQYF. Written as DNA, the CDR3 is TGTGCCAGCAGTTTATCGGAGGCCTACGAGCAGTACTTC.

The CDR3 region has the DNA TGTGCCAGCAGTCCCCGGACTAGCGCATCGGTAGCCAAAAACATTCAGTACTTC. This gives the protein CASSPRTSASVAKNIQYF. This sequence joins TRBV13 and TRBJ2-4; 9 nucleotides line up with TRBD2. CDR3 length: 18 residues. CDR1 is PRHDT and CDR2 is FYEKMQ in the germline V gene (reference sequence). The V gene end was trimmed by 6 bases and the J gene end by 0 bases; junction bases not matched to a gene: 12. The variable domain in full, completed from reference TRBV13 and TRBJ2-4, reads AAGVIQSPRHLIKEKRETATLKCYPIPRHDTVYWYQQGPGQDPQFLISFYEKMQSDKGSIPDRFSAQQFSDYHSELNMSSLELGDSALYFCASSPRTSASVAKNIQYFGAGTRLSVL.